Listed here are 32 T cell receptor beta chains from one sample, sequenced in a study of technical replicates of blood from several donors. Produced via immunoSEQ multiplex PCR; TCRdb's table is partial and in-frame only. The data hold 60,000 to 85,000 clones, with 85% to 95% observed a single time. Sequencing was carried out using T cells isolated from PBMCs. Every receptor here comes from a human donor in good health.

This chain links TRBV10-1 with TRBJ2-1; 7 nucleotides align to TRBD2. V lost 9 bases and J lost 0; bases outside the gene matches: 2. This CDR3 comprises 13 residues. In germline, CDR1 is WNHNN, CDR2 SYGVQD (reference sequence). The CDR3, as DNA: TGCGCCAGTTCTAGCGGCTCCTACAATGAGCAGTTCTTC. This gives the protein CASSSGSYNEQFF.

The V call is TRBV5-6, the J call TRBJ1-1; 7 nucleotides agree with TRBD1. The germline CDR1 and CDR2 sequences are SGHDT and YYEEEE. Trimming at V came to 1 base and at J to 1 base, leaving 7 bases not matched to a gene. There are 16 residues in the CDR3. The CDR3 nucleotides read TGTGCCAGCAGCTTGCCCCCACAGGGGAGGAACACTGAAGCTTTCTTT. Translating it yields CASSLPPQGRNTEAFF.

This chain uses TRBV7-6 with TRBJ2-7; the match to TRBD1 covers 9 bases. Losses at the gene ends were 5 bases for V and 6 bases for J; bases not matched to a gene: 11. CDR3 length: 15 residues. Germline assignment: CDR1 SGHVS and CDR2 FNYEAQ. CDR3: CASSTPGTGLSEQYF. The CDR3 DNA reads as TGTGCCAGCAGCACCCCCGGGACAGGGCTTAGCGAGCAGTACTTC.

V usage is TRBV10-3 and J usage is TRBJ2-2; 10 nucleotides line up with TRBD2. Per germline, CDR1 ENHRY and CDR2 SYGVKD. The CDR3 is 16 residues long. Losses at the gene ends were 1 base for V and 7 bases for J; bases not matched to a gene: 6. The DNA of the CDR3 is TGTGCCATCAGTGAGTTTCTAGCGGGAGTAGGCGGGGAGCTGTTTTTT. This codes for CAISEFLAGVGGELFF.

The chain links TRBV5-6 to TRBJ2-1; TRBD2 is a possible D gene (5 bases). V was cut by 1 base and J by 6 bases, with 8 bases left in between. CDR1 and CDR2 (germline): SGHDT, YYEEEE. The CDR3 is 13 amino acids. The DNA for the CDR3 is TGTGCCAGCAGCTTGTACGGGATCAATGAGCAGTTCTTC. This translates into CASSLYGINEQFF. Full variable domain (rest looked up from reference TRBV5-6 and TRBJ2-1): DAGVTQSPTHLIKTRGQQVTLRCSPKSGHDTVSWYQQALGQGPQFIFQYYEEEERQRGNFPDRFSGHQFPNYSSELNVNALLLGDSALYLCASSLYGINEQFFGPGTRLTVL.

The chain joins TRBV29-1 to TRBJ2-7, with TRBD2 identical over 7 bases. The CDR3 totals 11 residues. V shed 6 bases, J shed 3 bases, and the junction held 2 bases outside the gene matches. The V gene's germline CDR1 is SQVTM and CDR2 ANQGSEA. The CDR3 region has the DNA TGCAGCGTCCGGGACTACTACGAGCAGTACTTC. It is translated as CSVRDYYEQYF.

The V call is TRBV15, the J call TRBJ2-7; 8 nucleotides agree with TRBD2. The germline V gene encodes CDR1 LNHNV and CDR2 YYDKDF (reference sequence). The V and J ends lost 1 base and 2 bases, in that order; junction bases with no gene match: 1. This CDR3 comprises 14 residues. The CDR3 nucleotides read TGTGCCACCAGCAGAGCGGGAGGGCCCTACGAGCAGTACTTC. It encodes CATSRAGGPYEQYF.

This chain links TRBV30 with TRBJ2-1; a weak D match, TRBD1 (6 bases). The CDR3 extends over 12 amino acids. Per germline, CDR1 GTSNPN and CDR2 SVGIG (reference sequence). V gave up 5 bases and J gave up 9 bases, with 14 bases separating them. This chain's CDR3 is CAWYLGAGEQFF. The CDR3, as DNA: TGTGCCTGGTATTTGGGGGCGGGTGAGCAGTTCTTC. The whole variable domain, filled in from reference TRBV30 and TRBJ2-1, reads SQTIHQWPATLVQPVGSPLSLECTVEGTSNPNLYWYRQAAGRGLQLLFYSVGIGQISSEVPQNLSASRPQDRQFILSSKKLLLSDSGFYLCAWYLGAGEQFFGPGTRLTVL.

The gene calls are TRBV6-1 and TRBJ2-1; a weak D match, TRBD2 (5 bases). The CDR3 spans 15 residues. CDR1 and CDR2 (germline): MNHNS, SASEGT. The V and J ends lost 6 bases and 2 bases respectively, with 14 bases between them. This CDR3 is CASSHRRAAYNEQFF. CDR3 bases: TGTGCCAGCAGCCATAGGCGGGCCGCCTACAATGAGCAGTTCTTC.

The rearrangement uses TRBV6-1 and TRBJ2-2; D not certain. V was pared by 7 bases and J by 4 bases, with 16 bases between. The CDR3 consists of 15 residues. Germline V lookup: CDR1 MNHNS, CDR2 SASEGT. The CDR3 loop is CASKVEALITGELFF. For the CDR3, the DNA is TGTGCCAGCAAGGTGGAAGCGCTAATCACCGGGGAGCTGTTTTTT.

This CDR3 reads CASSLGAVTEAFF. The CDR3 DNA is TGTGCCAGCAGTTTGGGGGCCGTCACTGAAGCTTTCTTT. The chain links TRBV27 to TRBJ1-1; a possible D gene is TRBD1 (6 bases). There are 13 residues in the CDR3. Germline-derived CDR1 and CDR2 are MNHEY and SMNVEV (reference sequence). V was pared by 3 bases and J by 4 bases, with 9 bases between.

V gene TRBV9 combines with J gene TRBJ2-7, with 7 nucleotides matching TRBD1. The J segment lost 6 bases and the V segment lost 4 bases, leaving 4 bases of the junction unmatched. Germline assignment: CDR1 SGDLS and CDR2 YYNGEE. The CDR3 is made up of 12 amino acids. The DNA for the CDR3 is TGTGCCAGCAGCCTACGGACAGGCGAGCAGTACTTC. Protein sequence: CASSLRTGEQYF.

The gene calls are TRBV11-2 and TRBJ2-2; D is possibly TRBD2 (5 bases). This CDR3 has 14 amino acids. Germline CDR1 is SGHAT and CDR2 is FQNNGV. Trimming removed 6 bases from V and 4 bases from J, with 12 bases in between. The CDR3 loop is CASRPAAGTGELFF. The CDR3 region has the DNA TGTGCCAGCAGACCGGCTGCGGGCACCGGGGAGCTGTTTTTT.

This clone was recorded once. CDR3 region: CASIQRRGVRMNTEAFF. CDR3 nucleotide sequence: TGTGCCAGCATCCAGAGGAGGGGCGTGAGGATGAACACTGAAGCTTTCTTT. The chain links TRBV7-9 to TRBJ1-1, with D tentatively TRBD1 (5 bases). Germline loops: CDR1 SEHNR, CDR2 FQNEAQ (reference sequence). V dropped 7 bases and J dropped 0 bases, with 21 bases sitting between them. This CDR3 has 17 residues. The full variable domain, in which reference TRBV7-9 and TRBJ1-1 provide the parts outside the CDR3, is DTGVSQNPRHKITKRGQNVTFRCDPISEHNRLYWYRQTLGQGPEFLTYFQNEAQLEKSRLLSDRFSAERPKGSFSTLEIQRTEQGDSAMYLCASIQRRGVRMNTEAFFGQGTRLTVV.

This sequence joins TRBV5-6 and TRBJ2-1; weak D call: TRBD1 (5 bases). V lost 2 bases and J lost 6, with 9 bases in between. CDR1 and CDR2 from the germline V gene are SGHDT and YYEEEE. There are 13 residues in the CDR3. The CDR3 loop reads CASSFRTINEQFF. CDR3 nucleotides: TGTGCCAGCAGCTTCCGGACAATCAATGAGCAGTTCTTC.

This clone was detected only once. This chain links TRBV7-9 with TRBJ2-5; tentative D call: TRBD2 (6 bases). With 5 bases removed from V and 3 bases from J, the gap between germline ends came to 28 bases. The CDR3 consists of 19 residues. From germline, CDR1 is SEHNR and CDR2 FQNEAQ (reference sequence). CDR3 protein: CASSPVAPSARIWEETQYF. CDR3 DNA: TGTGCCAGCAGCCCCGTGGCCCCTAGCGCCCGAATATGGGAAGAGACCCAGTACTTC.

The chain employs TRBV2 and TRBJ1-2; D uncertain. CDR3 length equals 15 residues. The V and J ends lost 0 bases and 4 bases respectively, with 12 bases between them. CDR1 and CDR2 (germline): SNHLY, FYNNEI. In nucleotides, the CDR3 is TGTGCCAGCAGTGAAGCAGCAGGCCACCCCTATGGCTACACCTTC. It yields the protein CASSEAAGHPYGYTF.

This rearrangement joins TRBV5-4 to TRBJ2-3; D is uncertain. The CDR3 contains 14 residues. Germline V gene data show CDR1 as SGHNT and CDR2 as YYREEE (reference sequence). V was shortened by 2 bases and J by 2 bases, with 9 bases between the two germline ends. As DNA, the CDR3 is TGTGCCAGCAGCTTTACCTCGGTCACAGATACGCAGTATTTT. Translating it yields CASSFTSVTDTQYF.

The chain has TRBV2 and TRBJ1-1, with 9 bases aligning to TRBD1. Looked up from germline, CDR1 is SNHLY and CDR2 is FYNNEI. Germline trimming cut 2 bases from V and 3 bases from J; bases unmatched to any gene: 7. This CDR3 is 16 amino acids long. CDR3 in amino acids: CASSEWGTGTYTEAFF. The CDR3 DNA follows: TGTGCCAGCAGTGAATGGGGGACAGGGACTTACACTGAAGCTTTCTTT.

The chain recombines TRBV28 with TRBJ2-1, with TRBD2 matching 8 bases. The CDR3 spans 18 residues. The germline CDR1 and CDR2 sequences are MDHEN and SYDVKM. V lost 7 bases, J lost 1 base, and 15 bases stayed unmatched. The CDR3 region is CASNSPSGTSLSYNEQFF. The CDR3 bases are TGTGCCAGCAATTCCCCCTCCGGGACTAGTTTGTCCTACAATGAGCAGTTCTTC.

With regard to this clone: Other DNA sequences of this sample code for an identical CDR3. The chain employs TRBV29-1 and TRBJ2-5; D not certain. There are 11 residues in the CDR3. Trimming shortened V by 4 bases and J by 3 bases, and 6 bases separated the two germline ends. Germline V gene sequence: CDR1 SQVTM, CDR2 ANQGSEA. This CDR3 reads CSVGREETQYF. Here the CDR3 DNA reads TGCAGCGTTGGACGGGAAGAGACCCAGTACTTC.

This chain uses TRBV15 with TRBJ2-1; D is possibly TRBD2 (5 bases). There are 14 residues in the CDR3. Trimming took off 6 bases at V and 0 bases at J, with 9 bases between the two ends. The germline gives CDR1 LNHNV, CDR2 YYDKDF (reference sequence). CDR3 DNA sequence: TGTGCCACCAGACCGGGAAGCTCCTACAATGAGCAGTTCTTC. Amino acid sequence: CATRPGSSYNEQFF.

The CDR3 DNA follows: TGTGCCAGCAGCGTAGAAACTAGCGGGTATTACAATGAGCAGTTCTTC. It specifies CASSVETSGYYNEQFF. This chain uses TRBV9 with TRBJ2-1, with 9 bases fitting TRBD2. The CDR3 contains 16 residues. Trimming cost V 0 bases and J 4 bases; bases outside gene matches: 5. CDR1 and CDR2 from the germline V gene are SGDLS and YYNGEE.

This chain joins TRBV28 and TRBJ2-7, with 15 nucleotides matching TRBD2. This CDR3 comprises 19 residues. Per the germline V gene, CDR1 is MDHEN and CDR2 is SYDVKM. The J segment lost 4 bases and the V segment lost 6 bases, leaving 16 bases of the junction unmatched. DNA for the CDR3: TGTGCCAGCAGGGGGGGGACTAGCGGGAGGCTCAACAACCAATACGAGCAGTACTTC. Residues: CASRGGTSGRLNNQYEQYF. The complete variable domain, with remaining parts taken from reference TRBV28 and TRBJ2-7, reads DVKVTQSSRYLVKRTGEKVFLECVQDMDHENMFWYRQDPGLGLRLIYFSYDVKMKEKGDIPEGYSVSREKKERFSLILESASTNQTSMYLCASRGGTSGRLNNQYEQYFGPGTRLTVT.

This chain uses TRBV7-2 with TRBJ1-1, with D possibly being TRBD1 (6 bases). Germline loops: CDR1 SGHTA, CDR2 FQGNSA. The CDR3 totals 13 residues. Trimming pared 8 bases from V and 0 bases from J, leaving 10 bases between. CDR3 residues: CASGDRMNTEAFF. The CDR3, as DNA: TGTGCCAGCGGAGACAGGATGAACACTGAAGCTTTCTTT.

The CDR3: CASSLAGGPGNEQYF. The CDR3, as DNA: TGTGCCAGCAGTTTAGCGGGAGGGCCCGGTAACGAGCAGTACTTC. The chain joins TRBV28 to TRBJ2-7; 9 bases line up with TRBD2. Germline CDR1 is MDHEN and CDR2 is SYDVKM. The CDR3 has 15 residues. The V gene end was trimmed by 2 bases and the J gene end by 5 bases; junction bases not matched to a gene: 7.

This clone was counted a single time. This chain links TRBV29-1 with TRBJ1-3, with 7 bases matching TRBD1. The CDR3 contains 14 residues. Trimming cost V 4 bases and J 4 bases; bases outside gene matches: 7. CDR1 is SQVTM and CDR2 is ANQGSEA in the germline V gene. CDR3 nucleotides: TGCAGCGTTGCTGAGGGGGCCATCGGAAACACCATATATTTT. Translation: CSVAEGAIGNTIYF.

V gene TRBV10-3 combines with J gene TRBJ2-3; 9 nucleotides line up with TRBD1. The junction had 9 bases not matched to a gene; V was cut back by 5 bases and J by 3 bases. Germline V lookup: CDR1 ENHRY, CDR2 SYGVKD. CDR3 length: 16 residues. The CDR3 bases are TGTGCCATCAGTTCCTCCGGGACAGGGATAACAGATACGCAGTATTTT. Its translation: CAISSSGTGITDTQYF.

This clone was seen just once. This CDR3 fails to terminate in the conserved phenylalanine or tryptophan, so it likely reflects a read error. The limits of the CDR3 on the DNA are not certain, so only TCRdb's listed CDR3 is given. The chain has TRBV7-1 and TRBJ2-6; the table's D call, TRBD1, was not checked against the DNA. TRBV7-1 is an open reading frame, and its role is uncertain. Termini included, the CDR3 measures 15 amino acids. The CDR3 protein is CASSPGGHEDKVGPI.

J is TRBJ1-2 and V is TRBV7-9; no reliable D call. V was pared by 1 base and J by 9 bases, with 9 bases between. Germline values: CDR1 SEHNR, CDR2 FQNEAQ (reference sequence). The CDR3 is 12 residues long. For the CDR3, the DNA is TGTGCCAGCAGCTTAGGAGAGATAAGCTACACCTTC. Translated, it gives CASSLGEISYTF.

This clone was seen only once. The CDR3 sequence: CASAGGEYTEAFF. The CDR3 region has the DNA TGTGCCAGCGCAGGGGGCGAGTACACTGAAGCTTTCTTT. The J gene is TRBJ1-1, the V gene TRBV6-6, with 8 bases aligning to TRBD1. The CDR3 runs 13 residues. Germline trimming cut 8 bases from V and 3 bases from J; bases unmatched to any gene: 5. The V gene's germline CDR1 is MNHNY and CDR2 SVGAGI (reference sequence).

This chain uses TRBV19 with TRBJ1-1, with 8 bases aligning to TRBD1. Per germline, CDR1 LNHDA and CDR2 SQIVND (reference sequence). The trim removed 8 bases at V and 4 bases at J, leaving 9 bases unmatched. This CDR3 region has 14 residues. CDR3: CASRPGQGPTEAFF. Here the CDR3 DNA reads TGTGCCAGTCGCCCAGGACAGGGTCCCACTGAAGCTTTCTTT.